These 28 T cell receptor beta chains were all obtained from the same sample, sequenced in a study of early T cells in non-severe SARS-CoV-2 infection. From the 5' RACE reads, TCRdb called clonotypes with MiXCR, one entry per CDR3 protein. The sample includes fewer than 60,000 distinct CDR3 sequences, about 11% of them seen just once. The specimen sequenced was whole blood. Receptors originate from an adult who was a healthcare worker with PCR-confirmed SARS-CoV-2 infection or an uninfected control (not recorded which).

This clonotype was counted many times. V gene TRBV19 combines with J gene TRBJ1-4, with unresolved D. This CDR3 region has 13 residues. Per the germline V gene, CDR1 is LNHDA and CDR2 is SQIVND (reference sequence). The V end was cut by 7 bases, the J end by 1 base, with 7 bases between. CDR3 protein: CASMDGTNEKLFF. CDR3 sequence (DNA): TGTGCCAGTATGGACGGAACTAATGAAAAACTGTTTTTT.

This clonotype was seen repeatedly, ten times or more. CDR3 nucleotides: TGTGCCAGCAGTTTAGCGGGTAGCTATGGCTACACCTTC. Residues: CASSLAGSYGYTF. V is TRBV28 and J is TRBJ1-2; no firm D call. Deletions cut 2 bases from V and 4 bases from J, with 8 bases between. This CDR3 comprises 13 residues. The germline CDR1 and CDR2 sequences are MDHEN and SYDVKM.

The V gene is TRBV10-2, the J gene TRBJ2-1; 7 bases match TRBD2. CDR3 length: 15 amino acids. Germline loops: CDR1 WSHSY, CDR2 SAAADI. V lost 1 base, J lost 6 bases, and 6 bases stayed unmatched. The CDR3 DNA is TGCGCCAGCAGTGAGTTAACTAGCGTCTTCAATGAGCAGTTCTTC. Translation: CASSELTSVFNEQFF.

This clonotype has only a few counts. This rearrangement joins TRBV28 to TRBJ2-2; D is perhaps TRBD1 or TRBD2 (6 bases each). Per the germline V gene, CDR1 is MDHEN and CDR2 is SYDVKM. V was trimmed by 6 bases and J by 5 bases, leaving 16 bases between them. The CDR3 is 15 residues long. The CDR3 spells CASRRTGRRTGELFF. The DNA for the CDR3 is TGTGCCAGCAGAAGAACAGGGAGGAGGACCGGGGAGCTGTTTTTT.

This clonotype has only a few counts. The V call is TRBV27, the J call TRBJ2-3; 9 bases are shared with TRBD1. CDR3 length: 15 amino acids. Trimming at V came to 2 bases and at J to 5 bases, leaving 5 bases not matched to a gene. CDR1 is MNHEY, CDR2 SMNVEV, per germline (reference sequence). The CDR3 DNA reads TGTGCCAGCAGTTTAAGGGACAGGGTGGAAGATACGCAGTATTTT. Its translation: CASSLRDRVEDTQYF.

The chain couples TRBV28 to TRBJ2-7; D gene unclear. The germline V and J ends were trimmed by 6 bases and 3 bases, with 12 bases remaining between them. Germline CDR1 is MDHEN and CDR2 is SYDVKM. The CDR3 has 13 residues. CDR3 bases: TGTGCCAGCAGCAGTAAAAACGGCTACGAGCAGTACTTC. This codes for CASSSKNGYEQYF.

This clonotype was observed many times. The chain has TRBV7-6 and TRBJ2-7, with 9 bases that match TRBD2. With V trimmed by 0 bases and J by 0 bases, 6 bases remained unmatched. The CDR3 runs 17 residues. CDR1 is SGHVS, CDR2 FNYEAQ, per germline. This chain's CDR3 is CASSLAVPSGVSYEQYF. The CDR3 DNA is TGTGCCAGCAGCTTAGCGGTCCCTAGCGGGGTCTCCTACGAGCAGTACTTC.

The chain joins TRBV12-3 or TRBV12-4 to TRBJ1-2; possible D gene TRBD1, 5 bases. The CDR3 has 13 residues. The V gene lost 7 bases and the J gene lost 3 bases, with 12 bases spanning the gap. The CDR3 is CASNGLRDYGYTF. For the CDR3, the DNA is TGTGCCAGCAATGGCCTCAGGGACTATGGCTACACCTTC.

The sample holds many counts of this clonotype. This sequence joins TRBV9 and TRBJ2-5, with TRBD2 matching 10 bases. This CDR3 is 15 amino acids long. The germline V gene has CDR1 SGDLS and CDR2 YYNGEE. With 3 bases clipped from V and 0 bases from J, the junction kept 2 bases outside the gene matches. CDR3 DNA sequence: TGTGCCAGCAGCGGGACTAGCGGCAACCAAGAGACCCAGTACTTC. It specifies CASSGTSGNQETQYF.

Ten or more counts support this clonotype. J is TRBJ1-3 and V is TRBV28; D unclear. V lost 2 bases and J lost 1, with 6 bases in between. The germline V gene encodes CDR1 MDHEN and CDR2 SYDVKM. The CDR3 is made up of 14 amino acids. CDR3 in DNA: TGTGCCAGCAGTTTACCACAGTCTGGAAACACCATATATTTT. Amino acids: CASSLPQSGNTIYF.

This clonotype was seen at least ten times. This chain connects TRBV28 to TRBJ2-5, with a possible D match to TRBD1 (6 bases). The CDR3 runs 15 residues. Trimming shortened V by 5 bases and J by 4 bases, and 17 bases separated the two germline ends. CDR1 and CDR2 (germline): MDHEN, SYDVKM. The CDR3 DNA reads TGTGCCAGCAGTCCTACAGGGAGTGCGGGAGAGACCCAGTACTTC. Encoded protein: CASSPTGSAGETQYF.

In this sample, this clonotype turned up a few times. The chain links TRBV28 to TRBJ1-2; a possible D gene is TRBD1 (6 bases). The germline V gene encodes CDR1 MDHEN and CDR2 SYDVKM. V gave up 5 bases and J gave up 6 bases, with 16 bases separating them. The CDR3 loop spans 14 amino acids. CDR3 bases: TGTGCCAGCAGTCGGGGGGCCACCTGGGATGGCTACACCTTC. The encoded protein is CASSRGATWDGYTF.

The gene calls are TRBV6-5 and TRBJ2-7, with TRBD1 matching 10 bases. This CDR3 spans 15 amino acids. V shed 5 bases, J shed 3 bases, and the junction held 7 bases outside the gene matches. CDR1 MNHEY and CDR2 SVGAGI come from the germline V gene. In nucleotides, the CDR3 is TGTGCCAGCAGTACGAGCCGGGACAGGGGCTACGAGCAGTACTTC. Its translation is CASSTSRDRGYEQYF.

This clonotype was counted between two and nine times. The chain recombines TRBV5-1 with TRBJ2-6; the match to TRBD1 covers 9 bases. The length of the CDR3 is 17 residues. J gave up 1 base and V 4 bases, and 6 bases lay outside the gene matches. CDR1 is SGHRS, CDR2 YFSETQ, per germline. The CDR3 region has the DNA TGCGCCAGCAGCCAATGGACAGGGGCGTCTGGGGCCAACGTCCTGACTTTC. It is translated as CASSQWTGASGANVLTF.

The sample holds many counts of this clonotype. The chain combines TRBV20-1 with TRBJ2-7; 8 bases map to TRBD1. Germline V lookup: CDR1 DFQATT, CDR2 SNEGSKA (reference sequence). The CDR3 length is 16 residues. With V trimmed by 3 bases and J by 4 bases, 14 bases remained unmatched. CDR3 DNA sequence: TGCAGTGCTAGGGATCCAGGGGGCCCCTCCGGGTACGAGCAGTACTTC. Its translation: CSARDPGGPSGYEQYF.

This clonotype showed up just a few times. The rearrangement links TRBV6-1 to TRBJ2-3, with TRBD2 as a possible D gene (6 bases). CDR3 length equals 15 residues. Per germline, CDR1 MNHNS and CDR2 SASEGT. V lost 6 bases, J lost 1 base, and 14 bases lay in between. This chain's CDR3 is CASRGLRSRTDTQYF. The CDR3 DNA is TGTGCCAGCAGGGGACTCAGAAGCCGCACAGATACGCAGTATTTT.

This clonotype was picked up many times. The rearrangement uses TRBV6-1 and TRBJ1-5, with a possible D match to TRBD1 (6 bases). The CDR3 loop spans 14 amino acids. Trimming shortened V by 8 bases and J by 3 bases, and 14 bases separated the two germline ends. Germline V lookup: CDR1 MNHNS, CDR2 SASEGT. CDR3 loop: CASGGHGYNQPQHF. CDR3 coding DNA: TGTGCCAGCGGGGGGCACGGATACAATCAGCCCCAGCATTTT.

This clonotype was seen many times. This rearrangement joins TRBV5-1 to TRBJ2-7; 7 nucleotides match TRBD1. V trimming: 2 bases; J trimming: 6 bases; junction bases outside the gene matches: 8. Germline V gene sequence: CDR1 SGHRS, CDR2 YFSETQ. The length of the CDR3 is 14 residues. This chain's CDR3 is CASSLPDRPREQYF. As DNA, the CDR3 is TGCGCCAGCAGCTTACCGGACAGGCCCCGCGAGCAGTACTTC. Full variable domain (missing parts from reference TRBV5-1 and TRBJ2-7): KAGVTQTPRYLIKTRGQQVTLSCSPISGHRSVSWYQQTPGQGLQFLFEYFSETQRNKGNFPGRFSGRQFSNSRSEMNVSTLELGDSALYLCASSLPDRPREQYFGPGTRLTVT.

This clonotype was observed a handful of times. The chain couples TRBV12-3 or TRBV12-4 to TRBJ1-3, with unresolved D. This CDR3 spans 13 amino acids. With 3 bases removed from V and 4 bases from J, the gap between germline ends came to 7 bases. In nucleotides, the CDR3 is TGTGCCAGCAGTTTCGGCAGCGGAAACACCATATATTTT. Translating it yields CASSFGSGNTIYF.

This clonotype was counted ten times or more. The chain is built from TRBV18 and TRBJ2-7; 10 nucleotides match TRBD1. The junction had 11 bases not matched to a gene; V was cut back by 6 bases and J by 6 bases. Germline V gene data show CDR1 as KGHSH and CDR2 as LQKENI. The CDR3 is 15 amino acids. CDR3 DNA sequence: TGTGCCAGCTCCCCGTCCGCCGGGACAGGGGTCGAGCAGTACTTC. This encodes CASSPSAGTGVEQYF.

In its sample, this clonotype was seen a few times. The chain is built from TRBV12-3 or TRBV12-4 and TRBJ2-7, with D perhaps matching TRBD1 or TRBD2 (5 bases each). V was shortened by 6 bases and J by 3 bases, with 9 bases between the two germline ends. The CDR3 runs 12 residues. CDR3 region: CASSRDHYEQYF. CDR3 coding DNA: TGTGCCAGCAGCCGGGACCACTACGAGCAGTACTTC.

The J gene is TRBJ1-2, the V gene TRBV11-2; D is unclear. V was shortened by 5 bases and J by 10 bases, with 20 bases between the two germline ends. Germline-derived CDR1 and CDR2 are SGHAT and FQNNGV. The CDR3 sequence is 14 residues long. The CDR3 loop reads CASSPLFGKLDYTF. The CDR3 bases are TGTGCCAGCAGCCCTTTGTTTGGGAAGTTGGACTACACCTTC.

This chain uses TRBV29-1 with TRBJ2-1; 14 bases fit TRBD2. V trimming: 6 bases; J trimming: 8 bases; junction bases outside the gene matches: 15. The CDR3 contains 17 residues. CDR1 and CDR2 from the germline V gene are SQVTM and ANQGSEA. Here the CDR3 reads CSVVRDAGTSGSYEQFF. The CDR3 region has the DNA TGCAGCGTGGTGCGGGATGCCGGGACTAGCGGGAGCTATGAGCAGTTCTTC.

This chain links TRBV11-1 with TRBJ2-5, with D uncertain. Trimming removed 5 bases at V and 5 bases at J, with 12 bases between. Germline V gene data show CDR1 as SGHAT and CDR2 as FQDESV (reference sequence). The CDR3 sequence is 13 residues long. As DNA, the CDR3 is TGTGCCAGCAGCCGAGGACCGGAGGAGACCCAGTACTTC. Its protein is CASSRGPEETQYF.

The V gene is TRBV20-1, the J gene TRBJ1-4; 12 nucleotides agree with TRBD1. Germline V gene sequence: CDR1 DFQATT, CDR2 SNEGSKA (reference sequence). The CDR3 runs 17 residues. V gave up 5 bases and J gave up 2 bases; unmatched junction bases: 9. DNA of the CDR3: TGCAGTGCTCGGGACAGGGGGCGAGTTGTTACTAATGAAAAACTGTTTTTT. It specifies CSARDRGRVVTNEKLFF.

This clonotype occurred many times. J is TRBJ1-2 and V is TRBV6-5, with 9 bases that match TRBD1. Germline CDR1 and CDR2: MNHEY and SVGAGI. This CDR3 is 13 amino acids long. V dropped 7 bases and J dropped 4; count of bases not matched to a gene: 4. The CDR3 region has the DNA TGTGCCAGCACCCAGGACAGGGGCTATGGCTACACCTTC. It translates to CASTQDRGYGYTF.

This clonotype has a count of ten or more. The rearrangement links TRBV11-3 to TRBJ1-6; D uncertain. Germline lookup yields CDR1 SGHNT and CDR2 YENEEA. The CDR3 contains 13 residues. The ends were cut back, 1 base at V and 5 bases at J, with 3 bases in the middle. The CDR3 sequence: CASSLADNSPLHF. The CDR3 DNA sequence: TGTGCCAGCAGCTTAGCCGATAATTCACCCCTCCACTTT.

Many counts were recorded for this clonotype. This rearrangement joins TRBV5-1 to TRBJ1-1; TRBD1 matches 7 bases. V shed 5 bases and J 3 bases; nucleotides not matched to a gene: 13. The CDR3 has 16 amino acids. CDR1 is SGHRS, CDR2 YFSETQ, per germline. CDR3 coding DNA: TGCGCCAGCAGTAAGACAGGGAAGAGGGCGGACACTGAAGCTTTCTTT. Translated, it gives CASSKTGKRADTEAFF.